This is a list of T cell receptor beta chains from one sample in a study of blood T cell repertoires in COVID-19. The method was immunoSEQ multiplex PCR; TCRdb's version includes in-frame clones alone and lacks a portion of them. Here the sample spans roughly 41,000 clones, roughly 87% being singletons. The sample comprised peripheral blood. All receptors derive from a man aged 55 to 70 with acute or convalescent COVID-19. The CDR3 runs from the conserved cysteine through the conserved F or W. D genes are given only for firm matches.

TRBV5-1,.,TRBJ2-2,CASSTGLPNTGELFF
TRBV6-5,TRBD1,TRBJ1-4,CASRRPGQIYEKLFF
TRBV5-6,.,TRBJ1-1,CASSFWGVPGTIPNTEAFF
TRBV18,.,TRBJ2-5,CASRTDRQRQETQYF
TRBV19,TRBD1,TRBJ2-7,CASSPGTGPSYEQYF
TRBV11-2,TRBD2,TRBJ2-3,CASSLSGGGDTQYF
TRBV6-2/TRBV6-3,TRBD1,TRBJ1-1,CASSYPTSGTGEAFF
TRBV5-8,TRBD1,TRBJ1-4,CASRPRTGGGKKLFF
TRBV27,TRBD2,TRBJ2-5,CASSFWGGQETQYF
TRBV5-1,TRBD1,TRBJ1-6,CASSLTGGDSPLHF
TRBV2,.,TRBJ1-5,CASSDRFRFGNQPQHF
TRBV7-2,TRBD2,TRBJ2-5,CASSLSGGIQETQYF
TRBV29-1,.,TRBJ1-1,CSVDQGNTEAFF
TRBV30,TRBD2,TRBJ2-7,CAWSVPGGSYEQYF
TRBV10-3,TRBD1,TRBJ1-5,CAIREGQGWPQHF
TRBV7-2,.,TRBJ1-2,CASSLGSFNGYTF
TRBV5-6,.,TRBJ1-6,CASSLVQRYGISPLHF
TRBV9,TRBD1,TRBJ1-5,CASSRADRGPYSNQPQHF
TRBV27,TRBD1,TRBJ2-5,CASSSGTGLAETQYF
TRBV25-1,.,TRBJ1-2,CASSELRGGYTF
TRBV30,.,TRBJ2-2,CAWSLGPVAGELFF
TRBV19,TRBD1,TRBJ1-1,CAAKDRDYTEAFF
TRBV3-1/TRBV3-2,TRBD2,TRBJ2-1,CASSPGAGGPRYEQFF
TRBV27,TRBD1,TRBJ2-4,CASSFTYRGSKNIQYF
TRBV19,TRBD1,TRBJ1-6,CASSLDRGNSPLHF